This T cell receptor beta chain was profiled in a study of T cells after posttransplantation cyclophosphamide. Study results and caveats: Skin or GI-infiltrating T cells shared few TRB sequences with blood. Later blood repertoires were often dominated by clones from the donor CD8+ memory compartment.

The CDR3 contains 13 residues. Trimming cost V 4 bases and J 5 bases, with 9 bases left between them. Germline V gene sequence: CDR1 WNHNN, CDR2 SYGVQD (reference sequence). Assay used: immunoSEQ multiplex PCR; TCRdb lists only in-frame clones, some missing. The sample lists tens of thousands of clones, roughly 92% seen once, with around 3% in the top ten. Concerning this clone: Its matching antigen is unknown.

The V call is TRBV10-1, the J call TRBJ1-5; tentative D call: TRBD1 (5 bases). The sequence derives from a woman between 50 and 59 years old in good health and a related stem cell transplant donor. Sequenced sample: PBMCs. The CDR3 here is CASSAQVDQPQHF. The DNA of the CDR3 is TGCGCCAGCAGTGCACAGGTTGATCAGCCCCAGCATTTT.